This entry describes one T cell receptor (beta chain). Antigen specificity is unknown. These data are taken from a study of T cell repertoires in cytomegalovirus infection. Across the study: Matching HLA type, along with CMV infection, was indicated by public TCR beta signatures.

Broader study findings: Dominating the ex vivo response were TCR beta clonotypes that were CMV-specific and HLA-C-restricted.

The CDR3 consists of 17 residues. From germline, CDR1 is SNHLY and CDR2 FYNNEI. V was clipped by 3 bases and J by 8 bases; unmatched bases: 9. TCRdb reanalysed the reads using MiXCR and keeps one entry per CDR3 protein. Of around 300,000 distinct CDR3 sequences in the sample, more than 8% were seen once. The sequence came from a human donor in good health (CMV status not recorded). Some clones in this sample may be carry-over from other donors' samples. The gene calls are TRBV2 and TRBJ2-1, with 14 positions matching TRBD2. The source material was PBMCs. CDR3 region: CASSETSGGALADEQFF. The CDR3 DNA follows: TGTGCCAGCAGTGAGACTAGCGGGGGGGCGCTGGCGGATGAGCAGTTCTTC.